This T cell receptor (beta chain) was documented in a study of blood T cell repertoires in COVID-19. Germline CDR1 SGHRS, CDR2 YFSETQ. The CDR3 has 12 amino acids. The V end lost 2 bases, the J end lost 5 bases, and 5 bases lay between the germline ends. Repertoires were generated with immunoSEQ multiplex PCR, while TCRdb's copy carries only in-frame clones and drops some. The table has approximately 440,000 clones, approximately 89% seen once. The sequence was obtained from a woman aged 50 to 60 with COVID-19, enrolled during active disease. The sequencing sample was made of peripheral blood. The chain is built from TRBV5-1 and TRBJ2-1; no clear D. This CDR3 is CASSFQNNEQFF. The CDR3 DNA follows: TGCGCCAGCAGCTTCCAGAACAATGAGCAGTTCTTC.